Following are 13 T cell receptor beta chains from one sample sequenced in a study of shared clonotypes between healthy human individuals. Terminally differentiated effector memory CD45RA+ cells were excluded by CCR7 positive selection of CD45RO-negative cells. Profiled with immunoSEQ multiplex PCR; TCRdb holds only in-frame clones, not every one. The sample records about 580,000 clones, 95% to 98% being singletons. The sequenced sample was naive CD8+ T cells sorted from blood. All receptors derive from a man between 25 and 39 years old in good health.

The J gene is TRBJ2-1, the V gene TRBV29-1; a weak D match, TRBD2 (6 bases). The V gene's germline CDR1 is SQVTM and CDR2 ANQGSEA. This CDR3 comprises 13 residues. With 8 bases removed from V and 8 bases from J, the gap between germline ends came to 19 bases. The CDR3 nucleotides read TGCAGCCTTTATTGGGCGGGGTTTCATGAGCAGTTCTTC. It is translated as CSLYWAGFHEQFF.

This clone is a singleton in its sample. The chain joins TRBV7-9 to TRBJ1-2; D ambiguous. The CDR3 has 15 amino acids. The V gene's germline CDR1 is SEHNR and CDR2 FQNEAQ (reference sequence). Trimming took 2 bases from V and 6 from J, leaving 16 bases between them. CDR3 DNA sequence: TGTGCCAGCAGCTTACCTAGGGAGGGCTATGATGGCTACACCTTC. It translates to CASSLPREGYDGYTF.

This rearrangement joins TRBV5-4 to TRBJ2-1; 8 positions match TRBD1. Germline assignment: CDR1 SGHNT and CDR2 YYREEE (reference sequence). This CDR3 has 15 amino acids. The J segment lost 6 bases and the V segment lost 3 bases, leaving 8 bases of the junction unmatched. CDR3: CASSSRTGTSNEQFF. CDR3 bases: TGTGCCAGCAGCTCAAGGACAGGGACCAGCAATGAGCAGTTCTTC.

The chain employs TRBV4-1 and TRBJ2-1; 9 nucleotides align to TRBD1. Germline CDR1 MGHRA, CDR2 YSYEKL. The CDR3 loop spans 17 amino acids. V dropped 1 base and J dropped 8; count of bases not matched to a gene: 12. This chain's CDR3 is CASSQVGQGPQGDEQFF. The CDR3 DNA reads TGCGCCAGCAGCCAAGTCGGACAGGGGCCACAGGGGGATGAGCAGTTCTTC.

This clone appeared once. The chain recombines TRBV14 with TRBJ2-7, with D possibly being TRBD1 (6 bases). Trimming cost V 5 bases and J 3 bases, with 17 bases left between them. The germline V gene encodes CDR1 SGHDN and CDR2 FVKESK. This CDR3 comprises 15 residues. CDR3: CASSSLGQLIYEQYF. As DNA, the CDR3 is TGTGCCAGCAGCTCTCTTGGACAGCTAATCTACGAGCAGTACTTC.

This rearrangement joins TRBV4-1 to TRBJ2-1; a possible D gene is TRBD2 (5 bases). The CDR3 spans 15 residues. V shed 3 bases and J shed 0 bases, with 9 bases lying between them. Germline V gene sequence: CDR1 MGHRA, CDR2 YSYEKL. The CDR3, as DNA: TGCGCCAGCAGCCAGGGAGCACTCTCCTACAATGAGCAGTTCTTC. Amino acids: CASSQGALSYNEQFF.

Here the CDR3 reads CASSQLPGLYTF. CDR3 sequence (DNA): TGTGCCAGCAGCCAACTACCGGGTCTCTACACCTTC. The chain has TRBV4-2 and TRBJ1-2; D remains unclear. The CDR3 sequence is 12 residues long. Germline V lookup: CDR1 LGHNA, CDR2 YNFKEQ. Between the trimmed V and J ends, which lost 2 bases and 10 bases, there was a span of 11 bases.

The rearrangement joins TRBV28 to TRBJ2-5; possible D gene TRBD2, 6 bases. Deletions cut 2 bases from V and 1 base from J, with 8 bases between. Per germline, CDR1 MDHEN and CDR2 SYDVKM. CDR3 length: 14 residues. The CDR3 spells CASSLLGGQETQYF. The CDR3 DNA reads as TGTGCCAGCAGTTTACTCGGGGGCCAAGAGACCCAGTACTTC. The entire variable domain, with the rest obtained from reference TRBV28 and TRBJ2-5, is as follows: DVKVTQSSRYLVKRTGEKVFLECVQDMDHENMFWYRQDPGLGLRLIYFSYDVKMKEKGDIPEGYSVSREKKERFSLILESASTNQTSMYLCASSLLGGQETQYFGPGTRLLVL.

The chain combines TRBV27 with TRBJ2-1, with 10 bases identical to TRBD2. J gave up 8 bases and V 0 bases, and 10 bases lay outside the gene matches. The germline V gene has CDR1 MNHEY and CDR2 SMNVEV (reference sequence). CDR3 length equals 17 residues. CDR3: CASSLSVGLAWVDEQFF. The DNA of the CDR3 is TGTGCCAGCAGTTTATCGGTGGGACTAGCGTGGGTCGATGAGCAGTTCTTC.

The chain employs TRBV27 and TRBJ1-5, with D unclear. This CDR3 is built from 15 residues. Between the trimmed V and J ends, which lost 6 bases and 1 base, there was a span of 13 bases. Germline CDR1 MNHEY, CDR2 SMNVEV (reference sequence). CDR3 sequence (DNA): TGTGCCAGCAGCCACGACTGGAACAGCAATCAGCCCCAGCATTTT. This translates into CASSHDWNSNQPQHF.

The rearrangement links TRBV15 to TRBJ2-7; D perhaps matches TRBD2 (7 bases). The ends were cut back, 1 base at V and 1 base at J, with 11 bases in the middle. Looked up from germline, CDR1 is LNHNV and CDR2 is YYDKDF (reference sequence). The CDR3 spans 15 residues. The CDR3 DNA reads as TGTGCCACCAGCAGAGTTGCGGGGGCGTCCTACGAGCAGTACTTC. It yields the protein CATSRVAGASYEQYF.

V gene TRBV5-3 combines with J gene TRBJ2-3; maybe TRBD1 (6 bases). TRBV5-3 is recorded as an ORF, its role being uncertain. This CDR3 spans 14 amino acids. The V gene lost 3 bases and the J gene lost 2 bases, with 10 bases spanning the gap. CDR3 coding DNA: TGTGCCAGAAGCTACGACAGGCCCACAGATACGCAGTATTTT. This codes for CARSYDRPTDTQYF.

CDR3 sequence reads: CASSQALSGIKETQYF. In DNA form, the CDR3 reads TGTGCCAGCAGCCAAGCGCTTAGCGGGATTAAAGAGACCCAGTACTTC. The chain links TRBV4-2 to TRBJ2-5, with 8 bases that match TRBD2. The CDR3 sequence is 16 residues long. V dropped 1 base and J dropped 3; count of bases not matched to a gene: 7. CDR1 LGHNA and CDR2 YNFKEQ come from the germline V gene.